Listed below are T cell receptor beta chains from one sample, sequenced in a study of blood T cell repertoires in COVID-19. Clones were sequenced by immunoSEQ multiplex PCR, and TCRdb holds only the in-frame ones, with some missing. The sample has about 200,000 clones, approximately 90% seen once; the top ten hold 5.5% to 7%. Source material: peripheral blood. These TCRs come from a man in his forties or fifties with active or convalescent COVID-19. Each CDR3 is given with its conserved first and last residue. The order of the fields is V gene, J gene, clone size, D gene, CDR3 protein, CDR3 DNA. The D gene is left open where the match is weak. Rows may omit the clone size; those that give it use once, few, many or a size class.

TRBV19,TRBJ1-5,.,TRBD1,CASSPGQGRSQPQHF,TGTGCCAGTAGCCCGGGACAGGGTCGTAGTCAGCCCCAGCATTTT
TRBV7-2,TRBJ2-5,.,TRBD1,CASSLVDRAQETQYF,TGTGCCAGCAGCTTAGTGGACAGGGCTCAAGAGACCCAGTACTTC
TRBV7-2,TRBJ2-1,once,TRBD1,CASSLPGTGGKGEQFF,TGTGCCAGCAGCCTGCCGGGGACAGGGGGCAAGGGTGAGCAGTTCTTC
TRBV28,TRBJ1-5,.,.,CASSSDQPQHF,TGTGCCAGCAGTTCCGATCAGCCCCAGCATTTT
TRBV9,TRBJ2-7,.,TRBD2,CASSAGLADYEQYF,TGTGCCAGCAGCGCTGGACTAGCGGACTACGAGCAGTACTTC
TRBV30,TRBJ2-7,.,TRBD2,CAWVSGTGSYEQYF,TGTGCCTGGGTCAGCGGGACGGGGTCCTACGAGCAGTACTTC
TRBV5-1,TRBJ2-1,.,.,CASSLVDEQFF,TGCGCCAGCAGCTTGGTCGATGAGCAGTTCTTC
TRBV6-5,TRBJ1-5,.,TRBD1,CASSPDRGNQPQHF,TGTGCCAGCAGTCCGGACAGGGGCAATCAGCCCCAGCATTTT
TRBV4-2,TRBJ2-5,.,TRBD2,CASSQVDRGGAGETQYF,TGTGCCAGCAGCCAAGTCGACCGCGGGGGGGCCGGGGAGACCCAGTACTTC
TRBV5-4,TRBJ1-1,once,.,CASSRKGGYTEAFF,TGTGCCAGCAGCAGGAAGGGGGGGTACACTGAAGCTTTCTTT
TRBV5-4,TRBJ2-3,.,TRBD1,CASSKGQSTDTQYF,TGTGCCAGCAGCAAGGGACAGAGCACAGATACGCAGTATTTT
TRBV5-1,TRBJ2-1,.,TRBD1,CASSLEAGGDEQFF,TGCGCCAGCAGCTTGGAGGCAGGGGGCGATGAGCAGTTCTTC
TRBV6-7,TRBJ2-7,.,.,CASTKPLGGSYEQYF,TGTGCCAGCACCAAGCCGTTAGGTGGGAGTTACGAGCAGTACTTC
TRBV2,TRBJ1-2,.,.,CASRGEGTYGYTF,TGTGCCAGCAGGGGGGAGGGTACATATGGCTACACCTTC
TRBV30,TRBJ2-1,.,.,CAWSAIRGGEQFF,TGTGCCTGGAGTGCGATCAGGGGTGGTGAGCAGTTCTTC
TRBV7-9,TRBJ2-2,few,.,CASSTPANTGELFF,TGTGCCAGCTCCACGCCGGCGAACACCGGGGAGCTGTTTTTT
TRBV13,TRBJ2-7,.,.,CASSPRGIDEQYF,TGTGCCAGCAGCCCCCGGGGGATCGACGAGCAGTACTTC
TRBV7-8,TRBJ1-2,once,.,CASSLQTNYGYTF,TGTGCCAGCAGCCTACAGACAAACTATGGCTACACCTTC
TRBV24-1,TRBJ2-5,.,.,CATSDSQPGETQYF,TGTGCCACCAGTGATTCCCAACCAGGGGAGACCCAGTACTTC
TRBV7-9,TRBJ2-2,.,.,CASSLRSLTNTGELFF,TGTGCCAGCAGCTTAAGGTCCCTGACGAACACCGGGGAGTTGTTTTTT
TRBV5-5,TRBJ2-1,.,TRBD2,CASSLAFPGLATYNEQFF,TGTGCCAGCAGCTTGGCATTCCCGGGACTAGCGACCTACAATGAGCAGTTCTTC
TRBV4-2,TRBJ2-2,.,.,CASSQRHTGELFF,TGTGCCAGCAGCCAACGTCACACCGGGGAGCTGTTTTTT
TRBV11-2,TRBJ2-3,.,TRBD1,CASSLGQGYADTQYF,TGTGCCAGCAGCTTAGGACAGGGATATGCAGATACGCAGTATTTT
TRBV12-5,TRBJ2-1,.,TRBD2,CASGPTSGDYNEQFF,TGTGCTAGTGGCCCCACTAGCGGAGACTACAATGAGCAGTTCTTC
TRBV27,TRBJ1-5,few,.,CASSLGLLSNQPQHF,TGTGCCAGCAGTTTGGGCCTTCTAAGCAATCAGCCCCAGCATTTT
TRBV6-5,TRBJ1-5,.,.,CASTGAEQPQHF,TGTGCCAGCACAGGGGCGGAGCAGCCCCAGCATTTT
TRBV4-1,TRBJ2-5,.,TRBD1,CASSLTGGSAETQYF,TGCGCCAGCAGCCTGACAGGGGGCAGCGCAGAGACCCAGTACTTC
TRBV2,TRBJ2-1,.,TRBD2,CASSELAGVYNEQFF,TGTGCCAGCAGTGAACTAGCGGGGGTCTACAATGAGCAGTTCTTC
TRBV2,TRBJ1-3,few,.,CASSEAPASAWSGNTIYF,TGTGCCAGCAGTGAAGCGCCAGCTTCAGCGTGGTCTGGAAACACCATATATTTT
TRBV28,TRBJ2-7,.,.,CASSPPRTGDYEQYF,TGTGCCAGCAGTCCCCCCCGCACGGGGGATTACGAGCAGTACTTC
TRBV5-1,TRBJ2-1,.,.,CASSLVAGSSYNEQFF,TGCGCCAGCAGCTTAGTGGCGGGAAGCTCCTACAATGAGCAGTTCTTC
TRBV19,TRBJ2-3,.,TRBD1,CASSWTGATDTQYF,TGTGCCAGTAGTTGGACAGGGGCCACAGATACGCAGTATTTT
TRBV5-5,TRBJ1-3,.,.,CASSLGSSGLSSGNTIYF,TGTGCCAGCAGTTTGGGGTCGAGTGGGCTCTCTTCTGGAAACACCATATATTTT
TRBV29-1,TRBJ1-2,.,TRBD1,CSAGQGINGYTF,TGCAGCGCTGGACAGGGGATTAACGGCTACACCTTC
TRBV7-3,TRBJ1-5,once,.,CASSSHFAGSDQPQHF,TGTGCCAGCAGCTCGCATTTCGCGGGGAGCGATCAGCCCCAGCATTTT
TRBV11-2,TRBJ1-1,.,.,CASSQGGKAFF,TGTGCCAGCAGCCAAGGGGGTAAAGCTTTCTTT
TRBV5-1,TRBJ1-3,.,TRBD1,CASSADRGRGNTIYF,TGCGCCAGCAGCGCCGACAGGGGCCGTGGAAACACCATATATTTT
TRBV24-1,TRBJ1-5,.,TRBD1,CATRLTPSGTGNQPQHF,TGTGCCACCAGACTGACGCCTTCCGGGACAGGAAATCAGCCCCAGCATTTT